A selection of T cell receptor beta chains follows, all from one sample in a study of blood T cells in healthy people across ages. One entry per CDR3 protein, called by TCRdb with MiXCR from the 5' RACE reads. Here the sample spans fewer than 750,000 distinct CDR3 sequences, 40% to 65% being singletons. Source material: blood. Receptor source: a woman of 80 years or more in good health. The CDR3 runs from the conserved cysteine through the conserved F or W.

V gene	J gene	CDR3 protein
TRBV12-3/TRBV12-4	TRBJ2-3	CASSFYTDMQYF
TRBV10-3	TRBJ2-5	CAISERGQSGSQYF
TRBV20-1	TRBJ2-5	CSARDQRRETQYF
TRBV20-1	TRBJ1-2	CSARDSRSNYGYTF
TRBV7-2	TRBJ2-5	CASSLGRGQETQYF
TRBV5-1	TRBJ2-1	CASSPTQPNEQFF
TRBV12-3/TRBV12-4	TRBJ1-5	CASSPAPQGTQPQHF
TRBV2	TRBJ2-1	CASSGYYEQFF
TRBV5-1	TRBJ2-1	CASSLAEGINEQFF
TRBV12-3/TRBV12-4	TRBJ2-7	CASSLDYFTYEQYF
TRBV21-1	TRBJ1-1	CASSKFLSGYTEAFF
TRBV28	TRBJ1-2	CASSLNLGGYTF
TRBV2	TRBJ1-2	CASSERARGGGYTF
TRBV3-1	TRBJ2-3	CASSQETVLMPQYF
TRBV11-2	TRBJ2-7	CASSLNSPGSSYEQYF
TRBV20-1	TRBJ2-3	CSATFGGTDTQYF
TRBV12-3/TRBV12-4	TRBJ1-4	CASSDAGGWGEKLFF
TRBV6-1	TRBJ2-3	CASSEGPPHTDTQYF
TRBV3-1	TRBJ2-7	CASSIYRGSYEQYF
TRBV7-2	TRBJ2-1	CASSLTGGVYNEQFF